This TCR beta chain was found in a study of cytomegalovirus exposure and HLA in healthy donors. The PCR employed 60 Vbeta primers together with 13 Jbeta primers. This table comes from immunoSEQ multiplex PCR, and its TCRdb copy is limited to in-frame clones, with some not included. The sample consists of just over 150,000 clones, 75% to 90% of them appearing once. Nominally healthy donors were sampled, though unrecorded immune exposures were likely. The material sequenced was PBMCs. This sequence was found in a woman between 18 and 30 years old in good health and CMV-seronegative.

The CDR3 DNA reads as TGTGCCAGCAGTCGCGACAGGGTTGTGGAGACCCAGTACTTC. Translating gives CASSRDRVVETQYF. J is TRBJ2-5 and V is TRBV6-5, with 7 positions matching TRBD1. With 5 bases clipped from V and 5 bases from J, the junction kept 8 bases outside the gene matches. CDR1 MNHEY and CDR2 SVGAGI come from the germline V gene. CDR3 size: 14 residues.